This is a list of T cell receptor beta chains from one sample in a study of blood T cell repertoires in COVID-19. Assay: immunoSEQ multiplex PCR; the TCRdb copy retains only in-frame clones and omits some. Found here are tens of thousands of clones, about four fifths of them singletons; the top ten hold 24%. Sequencing used peripheral blood. The receptor source for this set is a human donor in a cohort sampled during active COVID-19. Both conserved end residues are part of each CDR3. The order of the fields is CDR3 length, V gene, clone size, D gene, J gene, CDR3 protein, CDR3 DNA. The D gene is left open where the match is weak. Clone size is stated in some rows and not others, as once, few, many or a class when expanded.

CDR3 length: 15; V gene: TRBV6-5; clone size: once; D gene: -; J gene: TRBJ2-2; CDR3 protein: CASSYSGRNTGELFF; CDR3 DNA: TGTGCCAGCAGTTACTCGGGCAGGAACACCGGGGAGCTGTTTTTT
CDR3 length: 13; V gene: TRBV7-9; clone size: -; D gene: -; J gene: TRBJ1-2; CDR3 protein: CASSLSANYGYTF; CDR3 DNA: TGTGCCAGCAGCCTATCCGCAAACTATGGCTACACCTTC
CDR3 length: 17; V gene: TRBV5-1; clone size: once; D gene: TRBD1; J gene: TRBJ2-1; CDR3 protein: CASSSLWGTDSYNEQFF; CDR3 DNA: TGCGCCAGCAGCTCTCTGTGGGGGACAGACTCCTACAATGAGCAGTTCTTC
CDR3 length: 15; V gene: TRBV18; clone size: -; D gene: TRBD1; J gene: TRBJ2-7; CDR3 protein: CASSPGTGDSYEQYF; CDR3 DNA: TGTGCCAGCTCACCAGGGACAGGCGACTCCTACGAGCAGTACTTC
CDR3 length: 17; V gene: TRBV10-2; clone size: -; D gene: TRBD2; J gene: TRBJ2-3; CDR3 protein: CASSEPRLAGGADTQYF; CDR3 DNA: TGCGCCAGCAGTGAGCCGCGACTAGCGGGAGGGGCAGATACGCAGTATTTT
CDR3 length: 15; V gene: TRBV15; clone size: -; D gene: TRBD1; J gene: TRBJ2-5; CDR3 protein: CATSRDLSGGETQYF; CDR3 DNA: TGTGCCACCAGCAGAGATCTTTCAGGGGGAGAGACCCAGTACTTC
CDR3 length: 15; V gene: TRBV2; clone size: -; D gene: TRBD2; J gene: TRBJ2-3; CDR3 protein: CASSEAGLAPDTQYF; CDR3 DNA: TGTGCCAGCAGTGAAGCGGGACTAGCTCCAGATACGCAGTATTTT
CDR3 length: 14; V gene: TRBV29-1; clone size: -; D gene: TRBD2; J gene: TRBJ2-1; CDR3 protein: CSVVREESYNEQFF; CDR3 DNA: TGCAGCGTTGTCCGGGAGGAGTCGTACAATGAGCAGTTCTTC
CDR3 length: 16; V gene: TRBV5-8; clone size: -; D gene: TRBD1; J gene: TRBJ2-3; CDR3 protein: CASSHVGTEFTDTQYF; CDR3 DNA: TGTGCCAGCAGCCATGTTGGGACAGAATTCACAGATACGCAGTATTTT
CDR3 length: 14; V gene: TRBV19; clone size: -; D gene: -; J gene: TRBJ2-2; CDR3 protein: CASSIDPGAGELFF; CDR3 DNA: TGTGCCAGTAGTATAGATCCAGGGGCCGGGGAGCTGTTTTTT
CDR3 length: 12; V gene: TRBV5-6; clone size: -; D gene: -; J gene: TRBJ1-1; CDR3 protein: CASSLVRHEAFF; CDR3 DNA: TGTGCCAGCAGCTTGGTCCGACATGAAGCTTTCTTT
CDR3 length: 13; V gene: TRBV10-1; clone size: -; D gene: TRBD2; J gene: TRBJ2-7; CDR3 protein: CAGGLAGNPEQYF; CDR3 DNA: TGCGCGGGGGGGCTAGCGGGCAACCCCGAGCAGTACTTC
CDR3 length: 14; V gene: TRBV7-9; clone size: once; D gene: -; J gene: TRBJ1-2; CDR3 protein: CASSLGEGPYGYTF; CDR3 DNA: TGTGCCAGCAGCTTAGGGGAGGGGCCCTATGGCTACACCTTC
CDR3 length: 16; V gene: TRBV18; clone size: -; D gene: TRBD1; J gene: TRBJ2-7; CDR3 protein: CASSPPLQGASYEQYF; CDR3 DNA: TGTGCCAGCTCACCACCCTTACAGGGGGCCTCCTACGAGCAGTACTTC
CDR3 length: 18; V gene: TRBV11-3; clone size: -; D gene: -; J gene: TRBJ2-1; CDR3 protein: CASSLGSSIRPAYNEQFF; CDR3 DNA: TGTGCCAGCAGCTTAGGTTCTAGTATTCGGCCGGCTTACAATGAGCAGTTCTTC
CDR3 length: 14; V gene: TRBV9; clone size: -; D gene: -; J gene: TRBJ2-6; CDR3 protein: CASSVVSGANVLTF; CDR3 DNA: TGTGCCAGCAGCGTAGTCTCCGGGGCCAACGTCCTGACTTTC
CDR3 length: 15; V gene: TRBV27; clone size: -; D gene: TRBD2; J gene: TRBJ2-3; CDR3 protein: CASSWTSDGADTQYF; CDR3 DNA: TGTGCCAGCAGCTGGACTAGCGACGGGGCAGATACGCAGTATTTT
CDR3 length: 12; V gene: TRBV7-2; clone size: -; D gene: TRBD2; J gene: TRBJ2-1; CDR3 protein: CASSSGLTEQFF; CDR3 DNA: TGTGCCAGCAGCTCGGGACTAACGGAGCAGTTCTTC
CDR3 length: 15; V gene: TRBV14; clone size: -; D gene: TRBD1; J gene: TRBJ2-7; CDR3 protein: CASSALTGPSYEQYF; CDR3 DNA: TGTGCCAGCAGCGCATTGACAGGGCCCTCCTACGAGCAGTACTTC
CDR3 length: 15; V gene: TRBV9; clone size: -; D gene: -; J gene: TRBJ1-2; CDR3 protein: CASSASWATNYGYTF; CDR3 DNA: TGTGCCAGCAGCGCCTCTTGGGCCACTAACTATGGCTACACCTTC
CDR3 length: 13; V gene: TRBV2; clone size: -; D gene: -; J gene: TRBJ2-7; CDR3 protein: CASSDLLTYEQYF; CDR3 DNA: TGTGCCAGCAGTGATTTACTCACCTACGAGCAGTACTTC
CDR3 length: 13; V gene: TRBV19; clone size: -; D gene: TRBD1; J gene: TRBJ2-3; CDR3 protein: CASSRQGPDTQYF; CDR3 DNA: TGTGCCAGTAGTAGACAGGGTCCAGATACGCAGTATTTT
CDR3 length: 13; V gene: TRBV20-1; clone size: few; D gene: TRBD2; J gene: TRBJ2-7; CDR3 protein: CSASSGISYEQYF; CDR3 DNA: TGCAGTGCTAGTAGCGGGATCTCCTACGAGCAGTACTTC
CDR3 length: 14; V gene: TRBV11-2; clone size: -; D gene: -; J gene: TRBJ2-7; CDR3 protein: CASSSHRDQYEQYF; CDR3 DNA: TGTGCCAGCAGCTCACACAGGGATCAGTACGAGCAGTACTTC
CDR3 length: 14; V gene: TRBV7-9; clone size: -; D gene: -; J gene: TRBJ2-3; CDR3 protein: CASSLDSGADTQYF; CDR3 DNA: TGTGCCAGCAGCTTAGACTCAGGGGCCGATACGCAGTATTTT
CDR3 length: 14; V gene: TRBV11-1; clone size: few; D gene: -; J gene: TRBJ2-5; CDR3 protein: CASSTQTGGETQYF; CDR3 DNA: TGTGCCAGCAGCACCCAGACGGGTGGTGAGACCCAGTACTTC
CDR3 length: 15; V gene: TRBV18; clone size: once; D gene: -; J gene: TRBJ2-1; CDR3 protein: CASSPPSVTYNEQFF; CDR3 DNA: TGTGCCAGCTCACCACCTAGCGTGACCTACAATGAGCAGTTCTTC
CDR3 length: 13; V gene: TRBV7-2; clone size: few; D gene: -; J gene: TRBJ2-7; CDR3 protein: CASSFSGMYEQYF; CDR3 DNA: TGTGCCAGCAGCTTTTCAGGGATGTACGAGCAGTACTTC
CDR3 length: 13; V gene: TRBV7-8; clone size: few; D gene: TRBD2; J gene: TRBJ2-7; CDR3 protein: CASSFAGVYEQYF; CDR3 DNA: TGTGCCAGCAGCTTTGCGGGAGTCTACGAGCAGTACTTC
CDR3 length: 16; V gene: TRBV11-2; clone size: -; D gene: TRBD2; J gene: TRBJ2-2; CDR3 protein: CASTAAGNLRTGELFF; CDR3 DNA: TGTGCCAGCACCGCAGCGGGGAATCTCAGGACCGGGGAGCTGTTTTTT
CDR3 length: 13; V gene: TRBV28; clone size: once; D gene: -; J gene: TRBJ2-1; CDR3 protein: CASRAITYNEQFF; CDR3 DNA: TGTGCCAGCAGAGCGATAACCTACAATGAGCAGTTCTTC
CDR3 length: 13; V gene: TRBV7-9; clone size: -; D gene: -; J gene: TRBJ1-4; CDR3 protein: CASSLAGAEKLFF; CDR3 DNA: TGTGCCAGCAGCTTAGCGGGGGCAGAAAAACTGTTTTTT
CDR3 length: 14; V gene: TRBV19; clone size: -; D gene: -; J gene: TRBJ1-4; CDR3 protein: CASKAGFANEKLFF; CDR3 DNA: TGTGCCTCAAAAGCGGGGTTTGCTAATGAAAAACTGTTTTTT
CDR3 length: 18; V gene: TRBV19; clone size: once; D gene: -; J gene: TRBJ2-7; CDR3 protein: CASSQPGQESAGDYEQYF; CDR3 DNA: TGTGCCAGTAGCCAACCGGGACAGGAGTCGGCGGGAGACTACGAGCAGTACTTC
CDR3 length: 15; V gene: TRBV2; clone size: -; D gene: TRBD1; J gene: TRBJ1-2; CDR3 protein: CASTRDRGIAGGYTF; CDR3 DNA: TGTGCCAGCACCCGGGACAGGGGGATTGCGGGCGGCTACACCTTC
CDR3 length: 15; V gene: TRBV19; clone size: -; D gene: -; J gene: TRBJ2-3; CDR3 protein: CASTQWGGQADTQYF; CDR3 DNA: TGTGCCAGTACCCAGTGGGGGGGGCAGGCAGATACGCAGTATTTT
CDR3 length: 16; V gene: TRBV7-8; clone size: -; D gene: TRBD2; J gene: TRBJ2-7; CDR3 protein: CASSSGASGNSYEQYF; CDR3 DNA: TGTGCCAGCAGCTCAGGGGCTAGCGGGAATTCCTACGAGCAGTACTTC
CDR3 length: 17; V gene: TRBV7-2; clone size: -; D gene: TRBD2; J gene: TRBJ2-3; CDR3 protein: CASSPRSSGSVTDTQYF; CDR3 DNA: TGTGCCAGCAGCCCCCGATCTAGCGGGAGCGTCACAGATACGCAGTATTTT
CDR3 length: 14; V gene: TRBV28; clone size: -; D gene: -; J gene: TRBJ1-4; CDR3 protein: CASSLAADNEKLFF; CDR3 DNA: TGTGCCAGCAGTTTAGCGGCAGATAATGAAAAACTGTTTTTT
CDR3 length: 13; V gene: TRBV21-1; clone size: many; D gene: -; J gene: TRBJ1-1; CDR3 protein: CASSNAERGEAFF; CDR3 DNA: TGTGCCAGCAGCAATGCAGAGCGGGGAGAAGCTTTCTTT
CDR3 length: 17; V gene: TRBV3-1/TRBV3-2; clone size: -; D gene: TRBD2; J gene: TRBJ2-3; CDR3 protein: CASSQGGGRPSTDTQYF; CDR3 DNA: TGTGCCAGCAGCCAAGGGGGGGGAAGACCTAGCACAGATACGCAGTATTTT
CDR3 length: 15; V gene: TRBV7-2; clone size: once; D gene: TRBD2; J gene: TRBJ2-1; CDR3 protein: CASSTGLAGVNEQFF; CDR3 DNA: TGTGCCAGCAGCACGGGACTAGCGGGAGTCAATGAGCAGTTCTTC
CDR3 length: 15; V gene: TRBV10-3; clone size: -; D gene: TRBD1; J gene: TRBJ2-7; CDR3 protein: CAISEATGGTYEQYF; CDR3 DNA: TGTGCCATCAGTGAAGCTACAGGGGGCACCTACGAGCAGTACTTC
CDR3 length: 13; V gene: TRBV7-2; clone size: -; D gene: -; J gene: TRBJ1-2; CDR3 protein: CASSWALNYGYTF; CDR3 DNA: TGTGCCAGCAGCTGGGCTCTCAACTATGGCTACACCTTC
CDR3 length: 16; V gene: TRBV7-2; clone size: -; D gene: -; J gene: TRBJ2-7; CDR3 protein: CASSFGGYGWSYEQYF; CDR3 DNA: TGTGCCAGCAGCTTTGGGGGGTATGGTTGGTCCTACGAGCAGTACTTC
CDR3 length: 16; V gene: TRBV6-5; clone size: -; D gene: TRBD2; J gene: TRBJ2-1; CDR3 protein: CASSYSGLAGQSEQFF; CDR3 DNA: TGTGCCAGCAGTTACTCCGGGCTAGCGGGACAGTCGGAGCAGTTCTTC
CDR3 length: 16; V gene: TRBV29-1; clone size: few; D gene: TRBD1; J gene: TRBJ2-3; CDR3 protein: CSVASGTGDGEDTQYF; CDR3 DNA: TGCAGCGTCGCATCCGGGACAGGGGACGGCGAAGATACGCAGTATTTT
CDR3 length: 17; V gene: TRBV28; clone size: -; D gene: TRBD2; J gene: TRBJ2-1; CDR3 protein: CASSLLRTSGVYNEQFF; CDR3 DNA: TGTGCCAGCAGTTTGCTGAGGACTAGCGGGGTTTACAATGAGCAGTTCTTC
CDR3 length: 11; V gene: TRBV28; clone size: once; D gene: -; J gene: TRBJ1-2; CDR3 protein: CASSSAFGYTF; CDR3 DNA: TGTGCCAGCAGTTCCGCGTTTGGCTACACCTTC
CDR3 length: 12; V gene: TRBV2; clone size: -; D gene: TRBD1; J gene: TRBJ1-5; CDR3 protein: CASGTDYQPQHF; CDR3 DNA: TGTGCCAGCGGGACAGATTATCAGCCCCAGCATTTT
CDR3 length: 14; V gene: TRBV14; clone size: -; D gene: -; J gene: TRBJ2-2; CDR3 protein: CASSQDLVPGELFF; CDR3 DNA: TGTGCCAGCAGCCAAGACCTAGTCCCCGGGGAGCTGTTTTTT